These 17 T cell receptor beta chains were sequenced from one sample in a study of T cells in tuberculosis. Clones were sequenced by immunoSEQ multiplex PCR, and TCRdb holds only the in-frame ones, with some missing. The sample lists tens of thousands of clones, more than 90% occurring once. The sample's time point: new active TB diagnosis, blood taken before or within 7 days of starting treatment. The specimen was PBMCs, collected at tuberculosis diagnosis. The receptors stem from an adult with tuberculosis.

V is TRBV7-2 and J is TRBJ2-1; no definite D call. Per the germline V gene, CDR1 is SGHTA and CDR2 is FQGNSA. This CDR3 is built from 14 residues. The V and J ends lost 3 bases and 9 bases respectively, with 15 bases between them. CDR3 in DNA: TGTGCCAGCAGCTTGAAACGCGTCCCTGCTGAGCAGTTCTTC. This encodes CASSLKRVPAEQFF.

This sequence joins TRBV28 and TRBJ2-7; perhaps TRBD1 as D (5 bases). Deletions cut 6 bases from V and 3 bases from J, with 15 bases between. The CDR3 extends over 14 amino acids. Looked up from germline, CDR1 is MDHEN and CDR2 is SYDVKM. This chain's CDR3 is CASRKQDPLYEQYF. CDR3 in DNA: TGTGCCAGCAGGAAACAGGATCCACTCTACGAGCAGTACTTC. The full variable domain, completed using reference TRBV28 and TRBJ2-7, is DVKVTQSSRYLVKRTGEKVFLECVQDMDHENMFWYRQDPGLGLRLIYFSYDVKMKEKGDIPEGYSVSREKKERFSLILESASTNQTSMYLCASRKQDPLYEQYFGPGTRLTVT.

The rearrangement uses TRBV28 and TRBJ1-1; TRBD1 aligns across 7 bases. This CDR3 contains 14 residues. With V trimmed by 2 bases and J by 6 bases, 6 bases remained unmatched. Germline V gives CDR1 MDHEN, CDR2 SYDVKM. In nucleotides, the CDR3 is TGTGCCAGCAGTTTAGTTATGGGGACAGCTGAAGCTTTCTTT. This gives the protein CASSLVMGTAEAFF.

This clone was seen once. This chain joins TRBV27 and TRBJ1-1, with D uncertain. The germline CDR1 and CDR2 sequences are MNHEY and SMNVEV (reference sequence). The CDR3 covers 14 residues. The V gene lost 7 bases and the J gene lost 0 bases, with 12 bases spanning the gap. The CDR3 here is CASTPGGLNTEAFF. The CDR3 DNA follows: TGTGCCAGCACCCCGGGTGGCTTGAACACTGAAGCTTTCTTT.

V and J are TRBV19 and TRBJ1-5; D possibly corresponds to TRBD1 (5 bases). Per germline, CDR1 LNHDA and CDR2 SQIVND (reference sequence). V lost 4 bases to trimming and J lost 4 bases, with 11 bases between them. The CDR3 extends over 14 amino acids. This CDR3 reads CASSTQGSNQPQHF. The CDR3 bases are TGTGCCAGTAGTACTCAGGGTTCGAATCAGCCCCAGCATTTT.

The rearrangement uses TRBV27 and TRBJ2-2; TRBD2 might be the D (6 bases). The V gene lost 3 bases and the J gene lost 2 bases, with 10 bases spanning the gap. This CDR3 comprises 15 residues. Per the germline V gene, CDR1 is MNHEY and CDR2 is SMNVEV (reference sequence). The CDR3 DNA follows: TGTGCCAGCAGTTTTAGCGGTTCTAACACCGGGGAGCTGTTTTTT. Its translation is CASSFSGSNTGELFF.

This chain connects TRBV4-1 to TRBJ1-1; 7 bases align to TRBD1. Looked up from germline, CDR1 is MGHRA and CDR2 is YSYEKL. CDR3 length equals 18 residues. After removal of 3 bases from V and 4 bases from J, the junction contained 17 bases not matched to a gene. The CDR3 nucleotides read TGCGCCAGCAGCCATGGCCCCGGACAGGCCGCAAGAGCCACTGAAGCTTTCTTT. Translated: CASSHGPGQAARATEAFF.

The gene calls are TRBV25-1 and TRBJ2-1; 13 bases map to TRBD2. The germline CDR1 and CDR2 sequences are MGHDK and SYGVNS. Trimming at V came to 6 bases and at J to 7 bases, leaving 9 bases not matched to a gene. The CDR3 runs to 16 residues. The CDR3 sequence is CASRATGTSGVNEQFF. The CDR3, as DNA: TGTGCCAGCAGGGCTACCGGGACTAGCGGGGTGAATGAGCAGTTCTTC.

The chain has TRBV29-1 and TRBJ2-1; the D gene is possibly TRBD2 (6 bases). The V gene lost 7 bases and the J gene lost 9 bases, with 13 bases spanning the gap. This CDR3 is 11 amino acids long. Per the germline V gene, CDR1 is SQVTM and CDR2 is ANQGSEA. The CDR3 reads CSAREFPEQFF. CDR3 nucleotides: TGCAGCGCCCGGGAGTTTCCTGAGCAGTTCTTC.

This rearrangement joins TRBV5-4 to TRBJ1-4; tentative D call: TRBD1 (5 bases). The CDR3 extends over 15 amino acids. Germline lookup yields CDR1 SGHNT and CDR2 YYREEE (reference sequence). The V end was cut by 0 bases, the J end by 6 bases, with 12 bases between. The CDR3 bases are TGTGCCAGCAGCTTGGGGGCGGGGCGAGATGAAAAACTGTTTTTT. Translating it yields CASSLGAGRDEKLFF.

This sequence joins TRBV2 and TRBJ1-2, with 9 bases fitting TRBD1. The V gene's germline CDR1 is SNHLY and CDR2 FYNNEI. This CDR3 region has 16 residues. V lost 6 bases to trimming and J lost 7 bases; unmatched junction nucleotides: 15. CDR3 sequence: CASSEDRGHNRGGYTF. The CDR3 DNA sequence: TGTGCCAGCAGCGAGGACAGGGGTCATAACCGGGGTGGCTACACCTTC.

This chain joins TRBV29-1 and TRBJ2-5, with D maybe TRBD2 (5 bases). The CDR3 totals 14 residues. Germline loops: CDR1 SQVTM, CDR2 ANQGSEA. With 1 base removed from V and 4 bases from J, the gap between germline ends came to 13 bases. Written as DNA, the CDR3 is TGCAGCGTTGAAGGGAGAGCCGGAGGAGAGACCCAGTACTTC. Protein: CSVEGRAGGETQYF. Looking up the rest from reference TRBV29-1 and TRBJ2-5 gives the full variable domain: SAVISQKPSRDICQRGTSLTIQCQVDSQVTMMFWYRQQPGQSLTLIATANQGSEATYESGFVIDKFPISRPNLTFSTLTVSNMSPEDSSIYLCSVEGRAGGETQYFGPGTRLLVL.

CDR3: CAISDSSTGVSNQPQHF. The CDR3 bases are TGTGCCATCAGTGACTCCTCAACAGGGGTAAGCAATCAGCCCCAGCATTTT. This chain links TRBV10-3 with TRBJ1-5, with 7 bases lining up with TRBD1. Trimming took 3 bases from V and 1 from J; bases not matched to a gene: 9. The germline CDR1 and CDR2 sequences are ENHRY and SYGVKD. This CDR3 region has 17 residues.

As DNA, the CDR3 is TGTGCCAGTTCCCCGGGACTAGCATCAGAGACCCAGTACTTC. Translation: CASSPGLASETQYF. This sequence joins TRBV19 and TRBJ2-5; 9 bases are a match to TRBD2. Germline CDR1 reads LNHDA; CDR2 reads SQIVND (reference sequence). This CDR3 spans 14 amino acids. V trimming: 8 bases; J trimming: 4 bases; junction bases outside the gene matches: 8.

CDR3 in amino acids: CASSFAGTSGRNAYEQYF. The CDR3, as DNA: TGTGCCAGCAGCTTCGCCGGGACTAGCGGGAGAAACGCCTACGAGCAGTACTTC. The rearrangement joins TRBV11-2 to TRBJ2-7, with TRBD2 matching 14 bases. The CDR3 totals 18 residues. V dropped 3 bases and J dropped 2; count of bases not matched to a gene: 9. The germline CDR1 and CDR2 sequences are SGHAT and FQNNGV. Filled out from reference TRBV11-2 and TRBJ2-7, the complete variable domain reads EAGVAQSPRYKIIEKRQSVAFWCNPISGHATLYWYQQILGQGPKLLIQFQNNGVVDDSQLPKDRFSAERLKGVDSTLKIQPAKLEDSAVYLCASSFAGTSGRNAYEQYFGPGTRLTVT.

The rearrangement links TRBV27 to TRBJ2-2; 11 bases map to TRBD2. This CDR3 has 19 residues. Germline V gene sequence: CDR1 MNHEY, CDR2 SMNVEV (reference sequence). Trimming removed 6 bases from V and 3 bases from J; junction bases left unmatched: 15. CDR3 in DNA: TGTGCCAGCAGCCCCCGACTAGCGGGAACTCTATCGGACACCGGGGAGCTGTTTTTT. Protein: CASSPRLAGTLSDTGELFF.

This chain uses TRBV2 with TRBJ2-2; D may be TRBD2 (5 bases). Germline V gene sequence: CDR1 SNHLY, CDR2 FYNNEI. Trimming left V 3 bases short and J 4 bases short, with 9 bases between. This CDR3 has 14 amino acids. CDR3 in amino acids: CASSEGGFTGELFF. Here the CDR3 DNA reads TGTGCCAGCAGTGAGGGCGGGTTCACCGGGGAGCTGTTTTTT.